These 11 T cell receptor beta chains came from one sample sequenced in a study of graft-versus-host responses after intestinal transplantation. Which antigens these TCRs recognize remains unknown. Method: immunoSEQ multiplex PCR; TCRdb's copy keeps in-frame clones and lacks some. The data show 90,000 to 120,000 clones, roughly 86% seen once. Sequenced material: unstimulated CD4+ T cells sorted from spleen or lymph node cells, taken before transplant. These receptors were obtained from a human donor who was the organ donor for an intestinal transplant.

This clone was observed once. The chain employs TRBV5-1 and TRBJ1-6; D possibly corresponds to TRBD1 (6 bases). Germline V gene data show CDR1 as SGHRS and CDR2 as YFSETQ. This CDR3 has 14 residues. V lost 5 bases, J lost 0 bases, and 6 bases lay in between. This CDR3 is CASRDSSYNSPLHF. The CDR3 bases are TGCGCCAGCAGGGACAGCTCCTATAATTCACCCCTCCACTTT.

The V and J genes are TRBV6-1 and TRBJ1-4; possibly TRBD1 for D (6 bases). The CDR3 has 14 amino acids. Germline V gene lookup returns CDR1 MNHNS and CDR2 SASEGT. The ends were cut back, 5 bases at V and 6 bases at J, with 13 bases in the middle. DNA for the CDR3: TGTGCCAGCAGTACATGGGGGCTCGATGAAAAACTGTTTTTT. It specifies CASSTWGLDEKLFF.

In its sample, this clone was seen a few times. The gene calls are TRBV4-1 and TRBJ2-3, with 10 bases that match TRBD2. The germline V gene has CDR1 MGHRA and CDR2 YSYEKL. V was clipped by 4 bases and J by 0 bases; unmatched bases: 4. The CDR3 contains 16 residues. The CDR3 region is CASSRGLATSTDTQYF. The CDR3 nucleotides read TGCGCCAGCAGCCGGGGACTAGCGACTAGCACAGATACGCAGTATTTT.

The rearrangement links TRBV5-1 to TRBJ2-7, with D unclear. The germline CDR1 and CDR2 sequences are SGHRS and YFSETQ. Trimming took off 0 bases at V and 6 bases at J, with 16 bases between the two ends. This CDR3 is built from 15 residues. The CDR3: CASSLEATTNIEQYF. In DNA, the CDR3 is TGCGCCAGCAGCTTGGAGGCCACGACCAATATCGAGCAGTACTTC.

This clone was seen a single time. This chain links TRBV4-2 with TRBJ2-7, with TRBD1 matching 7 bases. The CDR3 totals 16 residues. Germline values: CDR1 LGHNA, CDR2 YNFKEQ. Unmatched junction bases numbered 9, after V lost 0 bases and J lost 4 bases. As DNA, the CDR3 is TGTGCCAGCAGCCAAGATTGGTGGCAGGGGGAATACGAGCAGTACTTC. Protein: CASSQDWWQGEYEQYF.

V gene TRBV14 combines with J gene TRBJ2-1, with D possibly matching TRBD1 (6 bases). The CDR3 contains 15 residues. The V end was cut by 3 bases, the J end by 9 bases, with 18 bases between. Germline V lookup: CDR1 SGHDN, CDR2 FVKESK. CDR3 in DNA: TGTGCCAGCAGCCATTCTGGGGGCCCTTCTTCTGAGCAGTTCTTC. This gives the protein CASSHSGGPSSEQFF.

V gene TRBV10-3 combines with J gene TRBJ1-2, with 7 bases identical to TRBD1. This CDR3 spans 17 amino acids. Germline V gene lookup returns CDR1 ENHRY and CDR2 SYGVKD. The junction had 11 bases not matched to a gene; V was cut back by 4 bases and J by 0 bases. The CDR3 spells CAISARQGVLANYGYTF. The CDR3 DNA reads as TGTGCCATCAGTGCCCGACAGGGTGTCCTCGCTAACTATGGCTACACCTTC.

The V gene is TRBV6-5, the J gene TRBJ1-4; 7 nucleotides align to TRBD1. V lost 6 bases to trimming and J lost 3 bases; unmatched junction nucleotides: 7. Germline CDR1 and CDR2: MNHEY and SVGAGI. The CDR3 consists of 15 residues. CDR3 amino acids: CASRQNRGANEKLFF. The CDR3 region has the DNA TGTGCCAGCAGACAGAACAGGGGAGCTAATGAAAAACTGTTTTTT.

The CDR3 DNA reads TGTGCCAGCAGCTTTCCTCCAGATACGCAGTATTTT. Residues: CASSFPPDTQYF. J is TRBJ2-3 and V is TRBV7-2; D not certain. Germline loops: CDR1 SGHTA, CDR2 FQGNSA. Trimming cost V 3 bases and J 4 bases, with 5 bases left between them. The CDR3 is made up of 12 amino acids. Full variable domain (rest looked up from reference TRBV7-2 and TRBJ2-3): GAGVSQSPSNKVTEKGKDVELRCDPISGHTALYWYRQSLGQGLEFLIYFQGNSAPDKSGLPSDRFSAERTGGSVSTLTIQRTQQEDSAVYLCASSFPPDTQYFGPGTRLTVL.

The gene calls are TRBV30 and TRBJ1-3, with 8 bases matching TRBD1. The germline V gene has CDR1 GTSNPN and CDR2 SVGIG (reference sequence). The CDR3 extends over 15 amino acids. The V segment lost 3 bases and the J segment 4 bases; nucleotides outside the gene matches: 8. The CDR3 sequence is CAWRNQGAAGNTIYF. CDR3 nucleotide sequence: TGTGCCTGGAGAAACCAGGGGGCGGCGGGAAACACCATATATTTT. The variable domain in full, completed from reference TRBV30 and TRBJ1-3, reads SQTIHQWPATLVQPVGSPLSLECTVEGTSNPNLYWYRQAAGRGLQLLFYSVGIGQISSEVPQNLSASRPQDRQFILSSKKLLLSDSGFYLCAWRNQGAAGNTIYFGEGSWLTVV.

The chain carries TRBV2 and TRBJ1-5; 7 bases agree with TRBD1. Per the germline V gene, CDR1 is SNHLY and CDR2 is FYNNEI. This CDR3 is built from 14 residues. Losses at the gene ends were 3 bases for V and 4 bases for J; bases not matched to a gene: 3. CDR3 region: CASSDRDSNQPQHF. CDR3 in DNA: TGTGCCAGCAGTGACCGGGACAGTAATCAGCCCCAGCATTTT.